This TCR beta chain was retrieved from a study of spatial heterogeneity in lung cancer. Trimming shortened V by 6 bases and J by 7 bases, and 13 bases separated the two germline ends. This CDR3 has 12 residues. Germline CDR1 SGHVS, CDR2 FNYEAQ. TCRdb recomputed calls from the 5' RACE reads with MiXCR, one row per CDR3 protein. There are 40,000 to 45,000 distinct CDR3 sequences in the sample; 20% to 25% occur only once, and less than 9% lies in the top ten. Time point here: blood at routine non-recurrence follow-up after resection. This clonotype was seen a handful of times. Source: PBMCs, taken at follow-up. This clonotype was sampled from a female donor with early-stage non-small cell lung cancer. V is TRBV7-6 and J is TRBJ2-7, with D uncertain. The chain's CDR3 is CASSPPFREQYF. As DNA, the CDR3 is TGTGCCAGCAGTCCTCCATTCCGGGAGCAGTACTTC.